The 23 T cell receptor beta chains listed next were all sequenced from one sample in a study of T cells in Graves' hyperthyroidism and ophthalmopathy. Template material for amplifying TCR beta CDR3 regions consisted of RNA transcripts. HTBI primers were employed in a first-round RT-PCR of the TCR CDR3. MiXCR was run by TCRdb on the multiplex PCR reads, yielding one entry per CDR3 protein. The table records more than 350,000 distinct CDR3 sequences, approximately 14% of them present only once. The specimen sequenced was blood. The receptors were sampled from an older woman with Graves' ophthalmopathy.

This clonotype showed up many times. The chain uses TRBV5-1 and TRBJ2-7; 8 nucleotides agree with TRBD2. Unmatched junction bases numbered 2, after V lost 0 bases and J lost 3 bases. This CDR3 spans 14 amino acids. In germline, CDR1 is SGHRS, CDR2 YFSETQ. CDR3 loop: CASSLDSGSYEQYF. For the CDR3, the DNA is TGCGCCAGCAGCTTGGACAGCGGGAGCTACGAGCAGTACTTC.

This chain joins TRBV6-1 and TRBJ1-5, with D unresolved. Germline CDR1 is MNHNS and CDR2 is SASEGT. The CDR3 loop spans 13 amino acids. V was shortened by 6 bases and J by 7 bases, with 13 bases between the two germline ends. CDR3 nucleotides: TGTGCCAGCAGCCTCCACCCCGAACAGCCCCAGCATTTT. Translation gives CASSLHPEQPQHF.

This chain links TRBV30 with TRBJ1-1; 10 nucleotides align to TRBD1. Germline V CDR1 and CDR2: GTSNPN, SVGIG (reference sequence). The CDR3 totals 15 residues. The V and J ends lost 4 bases and 5 bases, in that order; junction bases with no gene match: 10. The CDR3 sequence is CAWIQRQGAWTEAFF. CDR3 DNA: TGTGCCTGGATTCAACGACAGGGGGCATGGACTGAAGCTTTCTTT. The full variable domain, its missing parts supplied by reference TRBV30 and TRBJ1-1, is SQTIHQWPATLVQPVGSPLSLECTVEGTSNPNLYWYRQAAGRGLQLLFYSVGIGQISSEVPQNLSASRPQDRQFILSSKKLLLSDSGFYLCAWIQRQGAWTEAFFGQGTRLTVV.

This clonotype was recorded at least ten times. The chain uses TRBV7-4 and TRBJ2-3; D is undetermined. Trimming pared 4 bases from V and 2 bases from J, leaving 10 bases between. The CDR3 spans 14 residues. Germline V gene data show CDR1 as SGHVT and CDR2 as SQSDAQ. CDR3 sequence reads: CASSSSRPTDTQYF. The CDR3 bases are TGTGCCAGCAGCTCTTCTAGACCCACAGATACGCAGTATTTT.

At least ten counts were recorded for this clonotype. V gene TRBV4-2 combines with J gene TRBJ2-7, with D tentatively TRBD1 (5 bases). CDR1 is LGHNA, CDR2 YNFKEQ, per germline. The CDR3 is made up of 14 amino acids. The V end was cut by 1 base, the J end by 3 bases, with 10 bases between. The CDR3, as DNA: TGTGCCAGCAGCCAAGCGAGAAGGGGCTACGAGCAGTACTTC. This encodes CASSQARRGYEQYF.

This clonotype was recorded at least ten times. The chain uses TRBV5-6 and TRBJ2-7, with TRBD2 identical over 8 bases. Unmatched junction bases numbered 8, after V lost 5 bases and J lost 4 bases. Germline V gene lookup returns CDR1 SGHDT and CDR2 YYEEEE. The length of the CDR3 is 14 residues. The CDR3 DNA sequence: TGTGCCAGCAGAACCAGACTAGCGCGGTACGAGCAGTACTTC. Encoded protein: CASRTRLARYEQYF.

The table lists this clonotype with a few counts. CDR3 bases: TGTGCCAGCACCCTGGGACAGGGAGGCACAGATACGCAGTATTTT. Translating it yields CASTLGQGGTDTQYF. V is TRBV6-1 and J is TRBJ2-3; 9 bases align to TRBD1. The germline gives CDR1 MNHNS, CDR2 SASEGT. V lost 7 bases to trimming and J lost 1 base; unmatched junction nucleotides: 6. CDR3 length: 15 residues.

The V call is TRBV18, the J call TRBJ2-1; TRBD1 matches 9 bases. J was trimmed by 5 bases and V by 1 base; bases with no gene match: 9. In germline, CDR1 is KGHSH, CDR2 LQKENI. This CDR3 is 17 amino acids long. CDR3 bases: TGTGCCAGCTCACCACTTCTACAGGGGGCCGGGGACAATGAGCAGTTCTTC. Translation: CASSPLLQGAGDNEQFF. Full variable domain (outside the CDR3, taken from reference TRBV18 and TRBJ2-1): NAGVMQNPRHLVRRRGQEARLRCSPMKGHSHVYWYRQLPEEGLKFMVYLQKENIIDESGMPKERFSAEFPKEGPSILRIQQVVRGDSAAYFCASSPLLQGAGDNEQFFGPGTRLTVL.

This clonotype was seen more than once but under ten times. This chain uses TRBV6-6 with TRBJ1-5; D ambiguous. Germline V lookup: CDR1 MNHNY, CDR2 SVGAGI (reference sequence). The CDR3 runs 15 residues. Trimming shortened V by 0 bases and J by 5 bases, and 11 bases separated the two germline ends. CDR3 in amino acids: CASSYSMGGDQPQHF. CDR3 DNA sequence: TGTGCCAGCAGTTACTCGATGGGTGGGGATCAGCCCCAGCATTTT.

Only a few counts were recorded for this clonotype. V is TRBV29-1 and J is TRBJ2-3; TRBD1 aligns across 7 bases. Per germline, CDR1 SQVTM and CDR2 ANQGSEA. CDR3 size: 14 residues. V lost 3 bases and J lost 0; bases outside the gene matches: 3. The DNA for the CDR3 is TGCAGCGTTGATACAGGGGATAGCACAGATACGCAGTATTTT. It encodes CSVDTGDSTDTQYF.

This clonotype was counted ten times or more. V gene TRBV6-1 combines with J gene TRBJ2-5; 11 bases fit TRBD2. The V segment lost 5 bases and the J segment 5 bases; nucleotides outside the gene matches: 10. The germline V gene has CDR1 MNHNS and CDR2 SASEGT. The CDR3 runs to 16 residues. Written as DNA, the CDR3 is TGTGCCAGCAGTACCTCTATAGCGGGAGGGCCGGAGACCCAGTACTTC. This translates into CASSTSIAGGPETQYF.

This clonotype was observed many times. The chain is built from TRBV6-1 and TRBJ1-2; no definite D call. This CDR3 has 13 amino acids. Germline CDR1 reads MNHNS; CDR2 reads SASEGT. V lost 3 bases, J lost 2 bases, and 7 bases lay in between. Here the CDR3 DNA reads TGTGCCAGCAGTGAGGTTCGGAACTATGGCTACACCTTC. Translating it yields CASSEVRNYGYTF.

This clonotype was counted only a few times. Given a much more abundant clone one base away, this may be a read error. This rearrangement joins TRBV15 to TRBJ2-7; weak D call: TRBD1 (6 bases). This CDR3 region has 16 residues. Germline V gene lookup returns CDR1 LNHNV and CDR2 YYDKDF (reference sequence). Deletions cut 0 bases from V and 2 bases from J, with 14 bases between. CDR3 bases: TGTGCCACCAGCAGAGATCGGGGCAGGGGCCCCTACGAGCAGTACTTC. Amino acids: CATSRDRGRGPYEQYF.

At least ten counts were recorded for this clonotype. The chain employs TRBV11-2 and TRBJ2-1, with a weak D call TRBD2 (6 bases). The CDR3 is made up of 15 amino acids. Trimming took off 1 base at V and 9 bases at J, with 16 bases between the two ends. CDR1 is SGHAT and CDR2 is FQNNGV in the germline V gene. The CDR3: CASSLVGGVRGEQFF. The CDR3 bases are TGTGCCAGCAGCTTAGTCGGGGGAGTAAGGGGTGAGCAGTTCTTC.

This clonotype was picked up many times. CDR3 residues: CASTTLYEQYF. The CDR3 bases are TGTGCCAGCACGACTCTCTACGAGCAGTACTTC. The chain uses TRBV28 and TRBJ2-7; D is ambiguous. The germline CDR1 and CDR2 sequences are MDHEN and SYDVKM. V lost 7 bases to trimming and J lost 3 bases, with 7 bases between them. CDR3 length equals 11 residues.

The gene calls are TRBV7-9 and TRBJ2-7; D is unclear. Deletions cut 2 bases from V and 4 bases from J, with 9 bases between. Germline lookup yields CDR1 SEHNR and CDR2 FQNEAQ (reference sequence). There are 13 residues in the CDR3. CDR3 nucleotide sequence: TGTGCCAGCAGCTTAATAGAAGGTTACGAGCAGTACTTC. Amino acids: CASSLIEGYEQYF.

In regard to this clonotype: This clone may be a read error of a much larger clone one base away. V is TRBV12-3 or TRBV12-4 and J is TRBJ2-5, with 9 bases identical to TRBD2. CDR3 size: 15 residues. The CDR3 DNA reads as TGTGCCAGCAGGACTAGCGGAGGGCCCCCGGAGAGCCAGTACTTC. Amino acid sequence: CASRTSGGPPESQYF.

Ten or more counts support this clonotype. The chain links TRBV12-3 or TRBV12-4 to TRBJ2-5; D ambiguous. V was shortened by 8 bases and J by 1 base, with 14 bases between the two germline ends. The CDR3 consists of 14 residues. The CDR3 spells CASSPISLQETQYF. The DNA of the CDR3 is TGTGCCAGCTCCCCGATTAGTCTCCAAGAGACCCAGTACTTC.

This clonotype was detected only a few times. The J gene is TRBJ1-6, the V gene TRBV20-1; D is perhaps TRBD1 (5 bases). V lost 3 bases, J lost 0 bases, and 21 bases lay in between. CDR3 length: 19 residues. CDR1 and CDR2 (germline): DFQATT, SNEGSKA (reference sequence). The CDR3 reads CSARDAGGTQSSYNSPLHF. CDR3 sequence (DNA): TGCAGTGCTAGGGACGCGGGCGGGACTCAGAGCTCCTATAATTCACCCCTCCACTTT.

This clonotype was seen repeatedly, ten times or more. A junction boundary mismatches the germline segment, possibly from a read error. The chain combines TRBV3-1 with TRBJ2-5, with D perhaps TRBD2 (6 bases). This CDR3 contains 13 residues. Germline V gene sequence: CDR1 LGHDT, CDR2 YNNKEL (reference sequence). The CDR3 protein is CGTAGSPQETQYF. Here the CDR3 DNA reads TGCGGGACCGCGGGGTCCCCACAAGAGACCCAGTACTTC.

This clonotype showed up many times. CDR3 amino acids: CASSLLGLAGYEQYF. Here the CDR3 DNA reads TGTGCCAGCAGTTTACTGGGACTAGCGGGTTACGAGCAGTACTTC. The chain combines TRBV27 with TRBJ2-7; 12 positions agree with TRBD2. J lost 4 bases, V lost 2 bases, and 3 bases had no gene match. There are 15 residues in the CDR3. CDR1 MNHEY and CDR2 SMNVEV come from the germline V gene (reference sequence).

This clonotype was detected many times. The rearrangement links TRBV30 to TRBJ1-1; tentative D call: TRBD1 (5 bases). CDR1 is GTSNPN, CDR2 SVGIG, per germline (reference sequence). This CDR3 has 11 amino acids. V lost 5 bases and J 8 bases, leaving 12 bases between the germline ends. The CDR3 spells CAWGVGREAFF. In nucleotides, the CDR3 is TGTGCCTGGGGGGTGGGACGGGAAGCTTTCTTT.

Concerning this clonotype itself: Sequence at one end of the junction differs from germline and may be a read error. The chain carries TRBV5-4 and TRBJ2-1; 12 nucleotides line up with TRBD2. Germline CDR1 reads SGHNT; CDR2 reads YYREEE (reference sequence). The CDR3 covers 15 residues. CDR3 sequence: CAGSFLAGGPNEQFF. CDR3 nucleotides: TGTGCCGGCAGCTTCCTAGCGGGAGGGCCCAATGAGCAGTTCTTC.